This T cell receptor beta chain was recorded in a study of CD8 T cells in ankylosing spondylitis. This CDR3 is 13 amino acids long. Germline V gene sequence: CDR1 LGHDT, CDR2 YNNKEL (reference sequence). Trimming removed 0 bases at V and 6 bases at J, with 7 bases between. This clonotype showed up just a few times. As yet, its antigen is unknown. Study findings and constraints: Disease-linked clones bore a CD8+ phenotype and were relatively rare in peripheral blood. Matched ankylosing spondylitis synovial fluid reportedly showed significant enrichment of disease-linked clones. Several of the motif variants were reported before in synovial fluid and blood from reactive arthritis.

Each TCR beta library was made by quantitative 5'-RACE that incorporated molecular barcodes. TCRdb re-called the 5' RACE reads with MiXCR, one entry per CDR3 protein. The table includes under 130,000 distinct CDR3 sequences, 24% detected once. The sequence came from a male donor with ankylosing spondylitis. This rearrangement joins TRBV3-1 to TRBJ2-3; no firm D call. Sequencing was performed on synovial fluid, either unsorted or a sorted T cell fraction (not recorded which). The CDR3 loop reads CASSQELRDTQYF. The DNA of the CDR3 is TGTGCCAGCAGCCAAGAATTGCGGGATACGCAGTATTTT.